The next 15 T cell receptor beta chains were all read from a single sample in a study of shared clonotypes between healthy human individuals. Sequenced by immunoSEQ multiplex PCR; TCRdb stores in-frame clones only, minus some. Of some 2,400,000 clones listed, 90% to 96% were seen once; the top ten hold roughly 0.13%. Sequenced: naive CD4+ T cells sorted from blood. Documented subset: CD45RA+ positively selected. These receptors originate from a man aged 18 to 29 in good health.

The V call is TRBV4-2, the J call TRBJ1-4; the D gene is possibly TRBD1 (6 bases). Germline CDR1 LGHNA, CDR2 YNFKEQ. V was shortened by 0 bases and J by 7 bases, with 15 bases between the two germline ends. There are 16 residues in the CDR3. The CDR3 nucleotides read TGTGCCAGCAGCCAAGAAATTGGGGGGGCCGGTGAAAAACTGTTTTTT. This sequence encodes CASSQEIGGAGEKLFF.

CDR3 amino acids: CASLRTLLTNEKLFF. As DNA, the CDR3 is TGTGCCAGCCTCCGGACGCTTTTGACTAATGAAAAACTGTTTTTT. The chain links TRBV6-1 to TRBJ1-4; no clear D gene. Germline assignment: CDR1 MNHNS and CDR2 SASEGT. Trimming pared 8 bases from V and 2 bases from J, leaving 15 bases between. The CDR3 is made up of 15 amino acids.

The chain is built from TRBV6-5 and TRBJ2-7; 8 nucleotides line up with TRBD2. J gave up 3 bases and V 8 bases, and 6 bases lay outside the gene matches. Germline CDR1 reads MNHEY; CDR2 reads SVGAGI. CDR3 length: 13 amino acids. The CDR3 sequence: CASSNGRGYEQYF. The CDR3 coding sequence is TGTGCCAGCTCTAACGGGAGGGGCTACGAGCAGTACTTC.

The chain couples TRBV29-1 to TRBJ2-5; D call uncertain. CDR1 and CDR2 from the germline V gene are SQVTM and ANQGSEA. The CDR3 contains 12 residues. V dropped 4 bases and J dropped 4 bases, with 10 bases sitting between them. The CDR3 DNA reads TGCAGCGTTGGAGATTACAGAGAGACCCAGTACTTC. This codes for CSVGDYRETQYF.

The chain couples TRBV7-9 to TRBJ2-5; D ambiguous. Germline V CDR1 and CDR2: SEHNR, FQNEAQ (reference sequence). The CDR3 sequence is 13 residues long. Deletions cut 5 bases from V and 5 bases from J, with 12 bases between. CDR3 sequence: CASSMRPRETQYF. CDR3 bases: TGTGCCAGCAGCATGAGGCCCCGGGAGACCCAGTACTTC. Together with reference TRBV7-9 and TRBJ2-5, the CDR3 gives the full variable domain: DTGVSQNPRHKITKRGQNVTFRCDPISEHNRLYWYRQTLGQGPEFLTYFQNEAQLEKSRLLSDRFSAERPKGSFSTLEIQRTEQGDSAMYLCASSMRPRETQYFGPGTRLLVL.

The chain combines TRBV5-1 with TRBJ2-2; D is tentatively TRBD1 or TRBD2 (5 bases each). Looked up from germline, CDR1 is SGHRS and CDR2 is YFSETQ. The CDR3 spans 15 residues. With 6 bases removed from V and 0 bases from J, the gap between germline ends came to 12 bases. The CDR3 region is CASTLGATNTGELFF. In DNA, the CDR3 is TGCGCCAGCACCCTCGGGGCTACGAACACCGGGGAGCTGTTTTTT.

The V and J genes are TRBV19 and TRBJ1-5, with 10 bases aligning to TRBD1. This CDR3 contains 15 residues. J lost 7 bases, V lost 6 bases, and 9 bases had no gene match. Germline V gives CDR1 LNHDA, CDR2 SQIVND (reference sequence). CDR3 amino acids: CASREGQGIGQPQHF. The CDR3 DNA is TGTGCCAGTAGAGAGGGACAGGGGATCGGGCAGCCCCAGCATTTT.

The CDR3 here is CASKEGNNQPQHF. The CDR3, as DNA: TGCGCCAGCAAGGAGGGCAATAACCAGCCCCAGCATTTT. The chain employs TRBV5-1 and TRBJ1-5; D is ambiguous. V lost 6 bases and J 7 bases, leaving 14 bases between the germline ends. Germline V gives CDR1 SGHRS, CDR2 YFSETQ. This CDR3 has 13 amino acids.

The chain couples TRBV14 to TRBJ2-1, with D possibly being TRBD2 (6 bases). The CDR3 sequence is 14 residues long. Germline V gene lookup returns CDR1 SGHDN and CDR2 FVKESK. V was pared by 7 bases and J by 5 bases, with 15 bases between. This CDR3 reads CASKLAGKHNEQFF. CDR3 nucleotide sequence: TGTGCCAGCAAACTAGCAGGGAAACACAATGAGCAGTTCTTC.

To note about this clone: This specimen includes other DNA sequences encoding the same CDR3. The rearrangement uses TRBV5-1 and TRBJ1-5; D call uncertain. CDR3 length equals 14 residues. Between the trimmed V and J ends, which lost 0 bases and 1 base, there was a span of 5 bases. Germline V gene lookup returns CDR1 SGHRS and CDR2 YFSETQ. The CDR3 loop reads CASSLAGSNQPQHF. In nucleotides, the CDR3 is TGCGCCAGCAGCTTGGCCGGGAGCAATCAGCCCCAGCATTTT.

V and J are TRBV27 and TRBJ1-6, with D uncertain. Germline assignment: CDR1 MNHEY and CDR2 SMNVEV (reference sequence). The V gene lost 2 bases and the J gene lost 2 bases, with 10 bases spanning the gap. CDR3 length: 16 residues. The CDR3 loop reads CASSLRGSTYNSPLHF. The CDR3 nucleotides are TGTGCCAGCAGTTTACGGGGAAGCACCTATAATTCACCCCTCCACTTT.

The genes are TRBV7-2 and TRBJ2-1, with 9 bases matching TRBD2. Trimming removed 5 bases from V and 7 bases from J; junction bases left unmatched: 12. The CDR3 runs 16 residues. Germline CDR1 SGHTA, CDR2 FQGNSA. DNA of the CDR3: TGTGCCAGCAGCCCACCAGCGGGAGGCGTGTTGAATGAGCAGTTCTTC. Amino acid sequence: CASSPPAGGVLNEQFF.

The gene calls are TRBV7-2 and TRBJ2-4, with a weak D call TRBD2 (6 bases). The germline CDR1 and CDR2 sequences are SGHTA and FQGNSA. This CDR3 is built from 12 residues. V lost 0 bases and J lost 9, with 6 bases in between. The CDR3 spells CASSLAGGIQYF. CDR3 nucleotides: TGTGCCAGCAGCTTAGCCGGGGGCATTCAGTACTTC.

Regarding this clone: Other DNA sequences in the same sample also yield this CDR3. The chain has TRBV19 and TRBJ2-7; 7 positions agree with TRBD2. Looked up from germline, CDR1 is LNHDA and CDR2 is SQIVND (reference sequence). Trimming cost V 3 bases and J 4 bases; bases outside gene matches: 3. The CDR3 contains 13 residues. The CDR3 protein is CASSMSRGYEQYF. DNA of the CDR3: TGTGCCAGTAGTATGTCGCGGGGGTACGAGCAGTACTTC. The full variable domain, rest sourced from reference TRBV19 and TRBJ2-7, is DGGITQSPKYLFRKEGQNVTLSCEQNLNHDAMYWYRQDPGQGLRLIYYSQIVNDFQKGDIAEGYSVSREKKESFPLTVTSAQKNPTAFYLCASSMSRGYEQYFGPGTRLTVT.

V usage is TRBV20-1 and J usage is TRBJ2-1; either TRBD1 or TRBD2 may fit D (5 bases each). V lost 6 bases and J lost 8, with 11 bases in between. This CDR3 spans 11 amino acids. The germline V gene encodes CDR1 DFQATT and CDR2 SNEGSKA (reference sequence). DNA of the CDR3: TGCAGTGCGAAGGGGACCTATGAGCAGTTCTTC. Amino acid sequence: CSAKGTYEQFF.